The rows below give T cell receptor beta chains drawn from one sample of a study of T-cell reconstitution after alpha-beta-depleted transplantation in children. TCRdb re-analysed the PCR reads in MiXCR, keeping a single row per CDR3 protein. Here the sample spans 200,000 to 250,000 distinct CDR3 sequences, more than 10% being singletons. This specimen consisted of PBMCs from the stem cell graft donor, obtained from the stem cell graft. The source of these receptors is a human donor who donated a stem cell graft to a child with acute lymphoblastic leukemia. Each CDR3 is given with its conserved first and last residue. A D gene is named only where the DNA matches it firmly. Clone size is given for some rows only: seen once, a few or many times, or a class if the clone is expanded.

>.|many|TRBJ2-1|TRBV9
TGTGCCAGCAGCGTAGGTGACTCTCGGGAGCAGTTCTTC
CASSVGDSREQFF
>TRBD2|.|TRBJ2-3|TRBV7-3
TGTGCCAGCAGCCCCATACTCGGGGGGAGCACAGATACGCAGTATTTT
CASSPILGGSTDTQYF
>TRBD1|many|TRBJ2-1|TRBV4-1
TGCGCCAGCAGCCAAGGGGACAGCGTATACAATGAGCAGTTCTTC
CASSQGDSVYNEQFF
>TRBD1|many|TRBJ2-7|TRBV7-9
TGTGCCAGCAGCTCAGGGGCGGACAGGTGGGGCTACGAGCAGTACTTC
CASSSGADRWGYEQYF
>.|.|TRBJ1-6|TRBV12-3/TRBV12-4
TGTGCCAGCAGTTTTATGACAGTTAAGTCACCCCTCCACTTT
CASSFMTVKSPLHF
>.|many|TRBJ1-4|TRBV29-1
TGCAGCGTCGATCTCAGGGCAACTAATGAAAAACTGTTTTTT
CSVDLRATNEKLFF
>.|many|TRBJ1-4|TRBV3-1
TGTGCCAGCAGCCAGAGGACGGGATACTCAAGTGAAAAACTGTTTTTT
CASSQRTGYSSEKLFF
>.|many|TRBJ1-1|TRBV4-2
TGTGCCAGCAGCCAGATGGAGGGGGAGAACACTGAAGCTTTCTTT
CASSQMEGENTEAFF
>TRBD1|many|TRBJ1-6|TRBV12-3/TRBV12-4
TGTGCCAGCAGAGCGACGGGACAGGGGATTAATTCACCCCTCCACTTT
CASRATGQGINSPLHF
>.|few|TRBJ2-3|TRBV7-2
TGTGCCAGCAGCTCCTTCCAGGGTTCCACAGATACGCAGTATTTT
CASSSFQGSTDTQYF
>TRBD2|many|TRBJ2-3|TRBV20-1
TGCAGTGCCGAGCGACTAGCGCCTAGCACAGATACGCAGTATTTT
CSAERLAPSTDTQYF
>.|few|TRBJ2-7|TRBV7-2
TGTGCCAGCTTGACAGAGTCGAGCTCCTACGAGCAGTACTTC
CASLTESSSYEQYF
>.|many|TRBJ1-1|TRBV15
TGTGCCACCAGCCTAATCAGGGGAGGGACTGAAGCTTTCTTT
CATSLIRGGTEAFF
>.|many|TRBJ2-7|TRBV14
TGTGCCAGCAGCCTTTTGCGGGGCTACGAGCAGTACTTC
CASSLLRGYEQYF
>TRBD1|many|TRBJ1-1|TRBV28
TGTGCCAGCAGTCCGGGGACAGGGCCCACTGAAGCTTTCTTT
CASSPGTGPTEAFF
>.|.|TRBJ1-5|TRBV2
TGTGCCAGCAGTGAGGGGCCTCCGTATAGCAATCAGCCCCAGCATTTT
CASSEGPPYSNQPQHF
>.|many|TRBJ2-7|TRBV3-1
TGTGCCAGCAGCCAAGTCAGGTACGAGCAGTACTTC
CASSQVRYEQYF
>.|many|TRBJ1-1|TRBV28
TGTGCCAGCAGTTTCTTTCAGAACACTGAAGCTTTCTTT
CASSFFQNTEAFF
>.|many|TRBJ1-6|TRBV28
TGTGCCAGCAGTTCTTTAGGTTGGTCCTATAATTCACCCCTCCACTTT
CASSSLGWSYNSPLHF
>.|many|TRBJ2-1|TRBV4-2
TGTGCCAGCAGCCAGAGGGGGACCACCTACACCTACAATGAGCAGTTCTTC
CASSQRGTTYTYNEQFF
>TRBD2|many|TRBJ2-1|TRBV20-1
TGCAGTGCTAGAGATGAGCTAGCGGGAGTTTTGGTGTTCTTC
CSARDELAGVLVFF
>TRBD2|many|TRBJ2-3|TRBV5-1
TGCGCCAGCAGCGGGGGGGAAGGCACAGATACGCAGTATTTT
CASSGGEGTDTQYF
>.|many|TRBJ2-3|TRBV20-1
TGCAGTGCCACGGGGGCCCTGACAGATACGCAGTATTTT
CSATGALTDTQYF
>TRBD1|many|TRBJ1-5|TRBV10-3
TGTGCCATCAAGTCGGCAGGGGGAAATCAGCCCCAGCATTTT
CAIKSAGGNQPQHF
>TRBD1|many|TRBJ2-7|TRBV30
TGTGCCTGGAGCGAAACAGGGGTCGTATTAACCGAGCAGTACTTC
CAWSETGVVLTEQYF
>.|many|TRBJ2-1|TRBV20-1
TGCAAGTCGGGGTCCAGGAACAATGAGCAGTTCTTC
CKSGSRNNEQFF
>.|few|TRBJ1-1|TRBV7-2
TGTGCCAGCAGCTTAGGGGGGGCCGGGACGTCCACTGAAGCTTTCTTT
CASSLGGAGTSTEAFF
>TRBD1|many|TRBJ1-2|TRBV7-9
TGTGCCAGCAGCTTACCTTTAGCCTCCGGGACAGCCTATGGCTACACCTTC
CASSLPLASGTAYGYTF
>TRBD2|few|TRBJ2-1|TRBV7-2
TGTGCCAGCAGCTTAGGACTAGCGGGGGGCCAAGAGCAGTTCTTC
CASSLGLAGGQEQFF
>.|many|TRBJ2-3|TRBV10-3
TGTGCCATCAGTGAGTCGGTCGGGGGAACTAGCACAGATACGCAGTATTTT
CAISESVGGTSTDTQYF
>.|many|TRBJ2-1|TRBV3-1
TGTGCCAGCAGCCCCCGCCCTAGCATGTCGTCTTTCGAGCAGTTCTTC
CASSPRPSMSSFEQFF
>.|few|TRBJ1-3|TRBV30
TGTGCCTGGAGTGTAGGAGGGGCTGGAAACACCATATATTTT
CAWSVGGAGNTIYF
>TRBD2|many|TRBJ2-1|TRBV12-3/TRBV12-4
TGTGCCAGCAGACAAACGACCCGGACTAGCGGGACTCAGTTCTTC
CASRQTTRTSGTQFF
>TRBD2|many|TRBJ2-5|TRBV28
TGTGCCAGCAGTTTAGTAGTAGCGGGCGAAGAGACCCAGTACTTC
CASSLVVAGEETQYF
>TRBD2|.|TRBJ2-1|TRBV3-1
TGTGCCAGCAGCCGAATAGCTAGCGGATACAATGAGCAGTTCTTC
CASSRIASGYNEQFF
>.|few|TRBJ2-1|TRBV5-4
TGTGCCAGCAGCTTGAAATTTGGGGGCGGAGGGGGTGAGCAGTTCTTC
CASSLKFGGGGGEQFF
>.|few|TRBJ2-7|TRBV29-1
TGCAGCGTTGTAATGGGGACCTCCTACGAGCAGTACTTC
CSVVMGTSYEQYF
>TRBD2|.|TRBJ2-7|TRBV6-5
TGTGCCAGCAGTTCGGCAATCACTAGCGGGACATCCTACGAGCAGTACTTC
CASSSAITSGTSYEQYF
>.|many|TRBJ1-1|TRBV6-2/TRBV6-3
TGTGCCAGCAGGTGGGACATCCAAGGGACTGAAGCTTTCTTT
CASRWDIQGTEAFF
>TRBD1|many|TRBJ1-1|TRBV4-3
TGCGCCAGCAGTACGACAGGGGTTTATACTGAAGCTTTCTTT
CASSTTGVYTEAFF
>.|few|TRBJ2-1|TRBV7-9
TGTGCCAGCAGCTTTGACACTGAGCAGTTCTTC
CASSFDTEQFF
>.|many|TRBJ2-7|TRBV7-9
TGTGCCAGCAGCTTGACTGTGACCCACGAGCAGTACTTC
CASSLTVTHEQYF
>TRBD1|many|TRBJ2-7|TRBV29-1
TGCAGCGTTGAACGGGACAGGGAGTACTTC
CSVERDREYF
>.|few|TRBJ2-5|TRBV2
TGTGCCAGCAGCCAGAGAACTCAAGAGACCCAGTACTTC
CASSQRTQETQYF
>TRBD1|many|TRBJ1-2|TRBV5-1
TGCGCCAGCAGACCCGGACAGGGATTCTCCTATGGCTACACCTTC
CASRPGQGFSYGYTF
>TRBD1|many|TRBJ1-5|TRBV6-2/TRBV6-3
TGTGCCAGCAGGGATGGACAGGGACGAGATCAGCCCCAGCATTTT
CASRDGQGRDQPQHF
>.|many|TRBJ2-7|TRBV9
TGTGCCAGCAGCCCCTTCCAGGGAGCCGAGGGGCAGTACTTC
CASSPFQGAEGQYF
>.|many|TRBJ2-7|TRBV28
TGTGCCAGCAAGGATCGAGAGTACTCCTACGAGCAGTACTTC
CASKDREYSYEQYF